Following are 30 T cell receptor beta chains from one sample sequenced in a study of cytomegalovirus exposure and HLA in healthy donors (dated by TCRdb to between 2016 and 2019). The library came from the immunoSEQ multiplex PCR assay. The multiplex PCR relied on a mix of 60 forward primers for TCR Vbeta segments and 13 reverse primers for TCR Jbeta segments. TCRdb limited this immuneACCESS table to in-frame rearrangements with V and J called. A share of clones is missing; checked studies link under half to unresolved V genes, and the rest is unexplained. A total of 150,000 to 200,000 clones appear in this sample, nearly 80% of them only once. Approximately 5.4% of the sample lies in the top ten. The specimen was PBMCs. The receptor set was obtained from a woman in her twenties or thirties in good health and CMV-seropositive.

The chain uses TRBV6-5 and TRBJ2-5; 12 nucleotides align to TRBD2. The CDR3 spans 15 residues. Germline trimming cut 8 bases from V and 5 bases from J; bases unmatched to any gene: 9. Germline V lookup: CDR1 MNHEY, CDR2 SVGAGI. The CDR3: CASGWLAGGSETQYF. The CDR3 DNA is TGTGCCAGCGGTTGGCTAGCGGGAGGGTCTGAGACCCAGTACTTC.

V is TRBV6-5 and J is TRBJ1-2, with unresolved D. This CDR3 contains 14 residues. The germline V gene has CDR1 MNHEY and CDR2 SVGAGI. V dropped 6 bases and J dropped 5 bases, with 16 bases sitting between them. The DNA of the CDR3 is TGTGCCAGCAGCCTTGCCGGGATAGGATATGGCTACACCTTC. Protein product: CASSLAGIGYGYTF.

The rearrangement joins TRBV7-6 to TRBJ2-6; no definite D call. Germline CDR1 is SGHVS and CDR2 is FNYEAQ. This CDR3 has 17 residues. Deletions cut 0 bases from V and 0 bases from J, with 9 bases between. CDR3 bases: TGTGCCAGCAGCTTAGCTTGGCGGAGCTCTGGGGCCAACGTCCTGACTTTC. As protein: CASSLAWRSSGANVLTF.

V is TRBV7-2 and J is TRBJ1-5; unclear D gene. CDR1 is SGHTA, CDR2 FQGNSA, per germline. V gave up 3 bases and J gave up 3 bases, with 12 bases separating them. There are 15 residues in the CDR3. The CDR3 protein is CASSFERVPNQPQHF. In DNA form, the CDR3 reads TGTGCCAGCAGCTTCGAACGGGTGCCCAATCAGCCCCAGCATTTT.

This rearrangement joins TRBV7-6 to TRBJ2-4; no clear D gene. The ends were cut back, 8 bases at V and 0 bases at J, with 8 bases in the middle. The CDR3 is made up of 13 amino acids. Germline CDR1 reads SGHVS; CDR2 reads FNYEAQ. CDR3 sequence reads: CASGRLAKNIQYF. The CDR3 DNA follows: TGTGCCAGCGGTCGGTTAGCCAAAAACATTCAGTACTTC.

The chain couples TRBV5-1 to TRBJ1-1, with D maybe TRBD1 (6 bases). The CDR3 spans 13 residues. V lost 5 bases, J lost 1 base, and 9 bases lay in between. Germline loops: CDR1 SGHRS, CDR2 YFSETQ. CDR3 DNA: TGCGCCAGCAGAGGGGGAACGAACACTGAAGCTTTCTTT. Translating it yields CASRGGTNTEAFF.

The chain carries TRBV19 and TRBJ1-1; no firm D call. Trimming pared 0 bases from V and 6 bases from J, leaving 14 bases between. From germline, CDR1 is LNHDA and CDR2 SQIVND (reference sequence). The CDR3 runs 15 residues. The CDR3 loop reads CASSIDSGNFAEAFF. CDR3 bases: TGTGCCAGTAGTATAGATTCAGGAAATTTTGCTGAAGCTTTCTTT.

This clone has a single count. The chain has TRBV7-9 and TRBJ1-1; no firm D call. CDR3 length equals 12 residues. The germline V and J ends were trimmed by 9 bases and 6 bases, with 14 bases remaining between them. Per germline, CDR1 SEHNR and CDR2 FQNEAQ (reference sequence). The CDR3 loop is CASSTGSPEAFF. DNA of the CDR3: TGTGCCAGTAGTACGGGGTCCCCTGAAGCTTTCTTT.

This clone was seen only a few times. The CDR3 here is CASSSRTGPEQYF. The CDR3, as DNA: TGTGCCAGCAGTTCAAGGACAGGCCCCGAGCAGTACTTC. The gene calls are TRBV27 and TRBJ2-7; 7 bases line up with TRBD1. The V gene's germline CDR1 is MNHEY and CDR2 SMNVEV (reference sequence). The V gene end was trimmed by 4 bases and the J gene end by 6 bases; junction bases not matched to a gene: 6. This CDR3 spans 13 amino acids.

The chain links TRBV28 to TRBJ1-1; 8 positions match TRBD1. V dropped 3 bases and J dropped 5; count of bases not matched to a gene: 5. Germline values: CDR1 MDHEN, CDR2 SYDVKM. The CDR3 has 14 residues. The CDR3 here is CASSLDRAWTEAFF. The CDR3 DNA is TGTGCCAGCAGTTTGGACAGGGCATGGACTGAAGCTTTCTTT.

The CDR3 here is CASNGGGREQYF. CDR3 sequence (DNA): TGTGCCAGTAACGGCGGGGGGCGCGAGCAGTACTTC. V and J are TRBV19 and TRBJ2-7; 8 positions match TRBD2. This CDR3 region has 12 residues. Germline values: CDR1 LNHDA, CDR2 SQIVND (reference sequence). J lost 6 bases, V lost 7 bases, and 5 bases had no gene match.

The rearrangement links TRBV7-2 to TRBJ1-1, with TRBD1 matching 7 bases. From germline, CDR1 is SGHTA and CDR2 FQGNSA. V dropped 3 bases and J dropped 1; count of bases not matched to a gene: 11. The CDR3 totals 17 residues. The CDR3 spells CASSFPRPGTENTEAFF. CDR3 nucleotide sequence: TGTGCCAGCAGCTTCCCCCGTCCCGGGACAGAGAACACTGAAGCTTTCTTT.

The J gene is TRBJ1-4, the V gene TRBV6-5; 7 bases fit TRBD1. The CDR3 contains 15 residues. The J segment lost 5 bases and the V segment lost 7 bases, leaving 10 bases of the junction unmatched. Germline V gene sequence: CDR1 MNHEY, CDR2 SVGAGI. The CDR3 reads CASKETGSLNEKLFF. As DNA, the CDR3 is TGTGCCAGCAAGGAGACAGGGTCATTGAATGAAAAACTGTTTTTT.

The chain couples TRBV6-5 to TRBJ1-1, with D possibly matching TRBD1 (6 bases). The V end was cut by 2 bases, the J end by 11 bases, with 12 bases between. From germline, CDR1 is MNHEY and CDR2 SVGAGI. The CDR3 contains 12 residues. The CDR3 spells CASSYGGRGAFF. DNA of the CDR3: TGTGCCAGCAGTTACGGGGGTAGGGGGGCTTTCTTT.

The chain employs TRBV19 and TRBJ2-3; TRBD1 matches 10 bases. Germline CDR1 and CDR2: LNHDA and SQIVND (reference sequence). The length of the CDR3 is 15 residues. The ends lost 6 bases at V and 2 bases at J; junction bases unmatched: 5. The CDR3 sequence is CASRAGQGVTDTQYF. The DNA for the CDR3 is TGTGCCAGTAGGGCTGGACAGGGGGTCACAGATACGCAGTATTTT.

The chain employs TRBV19 and TRBJ2-7, with 9 bases identical to TRBD1. The CDR3 extends over 15 amino acids. Trimming cost V 2 bases and J 6 bases; bases outside gene matches: 8. Germline V CDR1 and CDR2: LNHDA, SQIVND (reference sequence). In nucleotides, the CDR3 is TGTGCCAGTAGTATACCGGGACAGGGTACGGGCGAGCAGTACTTC. As protein: CASSIPGQGTGEQYF.

The rearrangement uses TRBV5-1 and TRBJ2-7; 7 nucleotides match TRBD1. CDR3 length: 14 residues. Looked up from germline, CDR1 is SGHRS and CDR2 is YFSETQ. Losses at the gene ends were 7 bases for V and 2 bases for J; bases not matched to a gene: 9. The CDR3 here is CASGRQGLPYEQYF. DNA for the CDR3: TGCGCCAGCGGCCGACAGGGCCTTCCCTACGAGCAGTACTTC.

The chain couples TRBV27 to TRBJ1-5, with 8 bases identical to TRBD1. The CDR3 is 15 amino acids. Germline trimming cut 5 bases from V and 5 bases from J; bases unmatched to any gene: 8. The germline V gene encodes CDR1 MNHEY and CDR2 SMNVEV (reference sequence). The CDR3 loop is CASSPTGQGDQPQHF. The CDR3 bases are TGTGCCAGCAGTCCGACCGGACAGGGTGATCAGCCCCAGCATTTT.

Of note for this clone: One end of the junction is discordant with germline, which a read error may explain. The J gene is TRBJ2-7, the V gene TRBV7-9; 8 bases map to TRBD2. Per germline, CDR1 SEHNR and CDR2 FQNEAQ (reference sequence). The CDR3 loop spans 16 amino acids. This chain's CDR3 is CSSSLFSLAGPYEQYF. The DNA of the CDR3 is TGTTCCAGCAGCTTATTCTCGTTAGCGGGACCCTACGAGCAGTACTTC.

This chain links TRBV7-9 with TRBJ2-3, with 9 bases aligning to TRBD2. CDR1 and CDR2 from the germline V gene are SEHNR and FQNEAQ (reference sequence). The CDR3 has 17 residues. V gave up 6 bases and J gave up 3 bases; unmatched junction bases: 13. This CDR3 is CASSPRLTSGSTDTQYF. CDR3 in DNA: TGTGCCAGCAGTCCCCGATTAACTAGCGGGTCTACAGATACGCAGTATTTT.

V is TRBV7-3 and J is TRBJ1-1, with a weak D call TRBD1 (6 bases). CDR3 length equals 12 residues. Trimming took 1 base from V and 13 from J, leaving 13 bases between them. Germline CDR1 is SGHTA and CDR2 is FQGTGA. The CDR3 DNA follows: TGTGCCAGCAGCTTAAGAGGGGGGGAGGTTTTCTTT. It is translated as CASSLRGGEVFF.

The chain employs TRBV7-9 and TRBJ2-1; TRBD2 matches 9 bases. The germline gives CDR1 SEHNR, CDR2 FQNEAQ (reference sequence). V lost 5 bases, J lost 4 bases, and 6 bases stayed unmatched. The CDR3 sequence is 15 residues long. Written as DNA, the CDR3 is TGTGCCAGCAGCCTCCCCCTAGCGGGATACAATGAGCAGTTCTTC. This sequence encodes CASSLPLAGYNEQFF. Based on the CDR3 plus reference TRBV7-9 and TRBJ2-1, the full variable domain is DTGVSQNPRHKITKRGQNVTFRCDPISEHNRLYWYRQTLGQGPEFLTYFQNEAQLEKSRLLSDRFSAERPKGSFSTLEIQRTEQGDSAMYLCASSLPLAGYNEQFFGPGTRLTVL.

The CDR3 bases are TGTGCCAGCTCACCTAGCGGGGGGGCCAATGAGCAGTTCTTC. Its protein is CASSPSGGANEQFF. This rearrangement joins TRBV18 to TRBJ2-1, with TRBD2 identical over 11 bases. Looked up from germline, CDR1 is KGHSH and CDR2 is LQKENI. The CDR3 runs 14 residues. V dropped 3 bases and J dropped 6; count of bases not matched to a gene: 1.

The chain links TRBV6-6 to TRBJ1-2, with 9 bases lining up with TRBD1. Germline CDR1 is MNHNY and CDR2 is SVGAGI (reference sequence). The J segment lost 8 bases and the V segment lost 6 bases, leaving 10 bases of the junction unmatched. The length of the CDR3 is 14 residues. This chain's CDR3 is CASSPDRGKRGYTF. For the CDR3, the DNA is TGTGCCAGCAGCCCCGACAGGGGGAAGAGGGGCTACACCTTC.

The chain recombines TRBV20-1 with TRBJ2-7, with D unresolved. With 4 bases removed from V and 5 bases from J, the gap between germline ends came to 9 bases. The germline V gene encodes CDR1 DFQATT and CDR2 SNEGSKA (reference sequence). The CDR3 length is 11 residues. The CDR3 DNA sequence: TGCAGTGCTACTTCGGGTGACGAGCAGTACTTC. The encoded protein is CSATSGDEQYF.

The chain links TRBV27 to TRBJ1-5, with D unclear. Germline V gene data show CDR1 as MNHEY and CDR2 as SMNVEV (reference sequence). Between the trimmed V and J ends, which lost 0 bases and 2 bases, there was a span of 11 bases. The CDR3 is 16 amino acids. CDR3 sequence: CASSLSRGGGNQPQHF. The DNA for the CDR3 is TGTGCCAGCAGTTTATCGCGGGGAGGAGGCAATCAGCCCCAGCATTTT.

The J gene is TRBJ2-7, the V gene TRBV15; the D gene is possibly TRBD1 (5 bases). The CDR3 consists of 13 residues. Germline V gene data show CDR1 as LNHNV and CDR2 as YYDKDF (reference sequence). The V gene lost 3 bases and the J gene lost 4 bases, with 10 bases spanning the gap. The CDR3 sequence is CATSSPQGYEQYF. In DNA form, the CDR3 reads TGTGCCACCAGCAGTCCCCAGGGATACGAGCAGTACTTC.

This clone was detected only a few times. The junction and the germline gene differ at one end; a read error may be behind it. This chain uses TRBV4-1 with TRBJ1-5; a possible D gene is TRBD1 (5 bases). CDR1 is MGHRA and CDR2 is YSYEKL in the germline V gene. CDR3 size: 14 residues. In DNA, the CDR3 is TGTGCCAGCAGCCAAGTGGTAGGGGATCAGCCCCAGCATTTT. Translating gives CASSQVVGDQPQHF.

The V and J genes are TRBV11-1 and TRBJ2-2; 12 bases agree with TRBD2. CDR1 and CDR2 (germline): SGHAT, FQDESV (reference sequence). The V gene end was trimmed by 6 bases and the J gene end by 1 base; junction bases not matched to a gene: 9. The CDR3 has 18 amino acids. The CDR3 DNA follows: TGTGCCAGCAGTACTCGACCTAGCGGGAGGGGGAACACCGGGGAGCTGTTTTTT. Amino acid sequence: CASSTRPSGRGNTGELFF.

J is TRBJ1-2 and V is TRBV6-5, with 8 nucleotides matching TRBD1. The J segment lost 12 bases and the V segment lost 6 bases, leaving 12 bases of the junction unmatched. Germline lookup yields CDR1 MNHEY and CDR2 SVGAGI. This CDR3 has 13 amino acids. CDR3 sequence reads: CASRQGQGFLNTF. CDR3 DNA sequence: TGTGCCAGCAGACAAGGACAGGGCTTCCTGAACACCTTC.